What follows are 31 T cell receptor beta chains derived from one specimen sequenced in a study of blood T cell repertoires in COVID-19 (dated by TCRdb to the early 2020s). Library generation was performed with the immunoSEQ multiplex PCR assay. This immuneACCESS table, as held by TCRdb, lists in-frame sequences with V and J called but not all clones. Of the missing ones, under half trace to an unresolved V gene in checked studies; the others have no known cause. This sample comprises about 160,000 clones, less than 90% of them detected only once. 3% to 4% of the sample comes from the top ten. The sequenced sample was peripheral blood. All receptors come from a woman between 65 and 79 years old with acute or convalescent COVID-19.

The chain joins TRBV4-1 to TRBJ1-1, with a possible D match to TRBD1 (6 bases). Germline CDR1 and CDR2: MGHRA and YSYEKL. The CDR3 length is 15 residues. V gave up 5 bases and J gave up 1 base, with 14 bases separating them. In nucleotides, the CDR3 is TGCGCCAGCAGCGCCCCGGCAGGGGAGAACACTGAAGCTTTCTTT. It specifies CASSAPAGENTEAFF.

This chain links TRBV27 with TRBJ2-7, with no clear D. V lost 4 bases and J lost 6, with 13 bases in between. CDR3 length: 13 amino acids. Germline V gene data show CDR1 as MNHEY and CDR2 as SMNVEV (reference sequence). The CDR3: CASSWSRSSEQYF. CDR3 nucleotides: TGTGCCAGCAGTTGGAGTCGGTCTTCCGAGCAGTACTTC.

This chain connects TRBV29-1 to TRBJ1-2, with a weak D call TRBD1 (5 bases). Germline values: CDR1 SQVTM, CDR2 ANQGSEA. Trimming cost V 6 bases and J 8 bases, with 13 bases left between them. The CDR3 is made up of 11 amino acids. The CDR3 DNA sequence: TGCAGCGTCGGGGGATCGGGCGGCTACACCTTC. Translation: CSVGGSGGYTF.

The chain has TRBV7-9 and TRBJ2-3, with TRBD2 identical over 11 bases. CDR1 SEHNR and CDR2 FQNEAQ come from the germline V gene (reference sequence). Losses at the gene ends were 8 bases for V and 0 bases for J; bases not matched to a gene: 10. The CDR3 has 17 residues. CDR3 nucleotide sequence: TGTGCCAGCTCTATTGGTAGCGGGGGGGCTAGCACAGATACGCAGTATTTT. Residues: CASSIGSGGASTDTQYF.

This sequence joins TRBV6-2 or TRBV6-3 and TRBJ2-7; possible D gene TRBD1, 5 bases. CDR1 is MNHEY, CDR2 SVGEGT, per germline. The V and J ends lost 2 bases and 7 bases respectively, with 9 bases between them. The CDR3 consists of 12 residues. Here the CDR3 DNA reads TGTGCCAGCAGTTACGGGGCGGCTGAGCAGTACTTC. It is translated as CASSYGAAEQYF.

The chain links TRBV19 to TRBJ2-6; TRBD1 matches 10 bases. CDR3 length equals 16 residues. Germline CDR1 LNHDA, CDR2 SQIVND (reference sequence). Unmatched junction bases numbered 2, after V lost 5 bases and J lost 1 base. The DNA of the CDR3 is TGTGCCAGTAGTTGGGGACAGGGGTCTGGGGCCAACGTCCTGACTTTC. Its translation is CASSWGQGSGANVLTF.

V usage is TRBV30 and J usage is TRBJ1-2, with 10 bases identical to TRBD1. The CDR3 has 15 residues. Germline V lookup: CDR1 GTSNPN, CDR2 SVGIG (reference sequence). The V gene end was trimmed by 0 bases and the J gene end by 5 bases; junction bases not matched to a gene: 6. CDR3 sequence reads: CAWSVPGQGFYGYTF. The CDR3 DNA reads as TGTGCCTGGAGTGTCCCGGGACAGGGGTTTTATGGCTACACCTTC.

The chain employs TRBV15 and TRBJ1-1, with 8 bases identical to TRBD1. CDR3 length: 15 amino acids. Germline CDR1 LNHNV, CDR2 YYDKDF (reference sequence). With V trimmed by 1 base and J by 6 bases, 7 bases remained unmatched. As DNA, the CDR3 is TGTGCCACCAGCAGAGGCGGACAGGGTAGGTCTGAAGCTTTCTTT. This gives the protein CATSRGGQGRSEAFF.

J is TRBJ2-3 and V is TRBV7-9; D unclear. The V end was cut by 0 bases, the J end by 2 bases, with 12 bases between. Germline V CDR1 and CDR2: SEHNR, FQNEAQ (reference sequence). CDR3 length: 16 amino acids. DNA for the CDR3: TGTGCCAGCAGCTTAGCATGGTCTGCAGACACAGATACGCAGTATTTT. It encodes CASSLAWSADTDTQYF.

The rearrangement joins TRBV2 to TRBJ2-7; TRBD2 agrees at 7 bases. V shed 3 bases, J shed 1 base, and the junction held 3 bases outside the gene matches. The germline CDR1 and CDR2 sequences are SNHLY and FYNNEI. The CDR3 spans 14 residues. CDR3 sequence: CASSEREWSYEQYF. The DNA for the CDR3 is TGTGCCAGCAGTGAGCGGGAGTGGTCCTACGAGCAGTACTTC.

This chain connects TRBV29-1 to TRBJ1-5, with D unclear. The CDR3 length is 15 residues. With 7 bases removed from V and 0 bases from J, the gap between germline ends came to 16 bases. Germline CDR1 and CDR2: SQVTM and ANQGSEA. This CDR3 reads CSATTTAGSNQPQHF. DNA for the CDR3: TGCAGCGCCACGACCACCGCGGGTAGCAATCAGCCCCAGCATTTT. The full variable domain, completed using reference TRBV29-1 and TRBJ1-5, is SAVISQKPSRDICQRGTSLTIQCQVDSQVTMMFWYRQQPGQSLTLIATANQGSEATYESGFVIDKFPISRPNLTFSTLTVSNMSPEDSSIYLCSATTTAGSNQPQHFGDGTRLSIL.

The V gene is TRBV28, the J gene TRBJ2-1; D gene uncertain. The CDR3 contains 12 residues. In germline, CDR1 is MDHEN, CDR2 SYDVKM. The V gene lost 3 bases and the J gene lost 4 bases, with 4 bases spanning the gap. For the CDR3, the DNA is TGTGCCAGCAGTTTTCAGTACAATGAGCAGTTCTTC. Protein product: CASSFQYNEQFF.

V gene TRBV6-5 combines with J gene TRBJ1-1; D ambiguous. CDR1 and CDR2 from the germline V gene are MNHEY and SVGAGI. Trimming shortened V by 6 bases and J by 0 bases, and 8 bases separated the two germline ends. The CDR3 length is 13 residues. CDR3 protein: CASRLGVNTEAFF. As DNA, the CDR3 is TGTGCCAGCAGGCTTGGAGTGAACACTGAAGCTTTCTTT.

This rearrangement joins TRBV4-2 to TRBJ2-1, with 7 bases fitting TRBD2. The trim removed 4 bases at V and 1 base at J, leaving 16 bases unmatched. Germline assignment: CDR1 LGHNA and CDR2 YNFKEQ. The CDR3 is made up of 19 amino acids. The CDR3: CASSRLGLDGGGSYNEQFF. The DNA for the CDR3 is TGTGCCAGCAGCCGACTAGGACTAGATGGGGGTGGGTCCTACAATGAGCAGTTCTTC.

The chain joins TRBV7-2 to TRBJ2-1; 9 bases agree with TRBD1. J was trimmed by 7 bases and V by 4 bases; bases with no gene match: 5. The CDR3 extends over 14 amino acids. Germline CDR1 reads SGHTA; CDR2 reads FQGNSA. CDR3 residues: CASSSGTGRNEQFF. Here the CDR3 DNA reads TGTGCCAGCAGCTCCGGGACAGGGAGGAATGAGCAGTTCTTC.

This sequence joins TRBV29-1 and TRBJ2-3; 9 bases are a match to TRBD2. Germline V gene sequence: CDR1 SQVTM, CDR2 ANQGSEA. V gave up 4 bases and J gave up 2 bases; unmatched junction bases: 4. There are 14 residues in the CDR3. The CDR3 loop reads CSVAPSGVTDTQYF. DNA of the CDR3: TGCAGCGTTGCCCCTAGCGGGGTCACAGATACGCAGTATTTT.

The chain couples TRBV11-2 to TRBJ2-7; TRBD1 agrees at 10 bases. V lost 1 base and J lost 4; bases outside the gene matches: 7. This CDR3 is built from 16 residues. Germline loops: CDR1 SGHAT, CDR2 FQNNGV. This CDR3 reads CASSLALDRGKYEQYF. The CDR3 region has the DNA TGTGCCAGCAGCTTAGCCTTGGACAGGGGGAAGTACGAGCAGTACTTC.

Points on this clone: The sample has other DNA sequences that encode this CDR3 too. The rearrangement links TRBV7-3 to TRBJ2-3, with D tentatively TRBD1 (6 bases). Trimming took 1 base from V and 0 from J, leaving 8 bases between them. The CDR3 sequence is 15 residues long. From germline, CDR1 is SGHTA and CDR2 FQGTGA. CDR3 sequence: CASSLRGQSTDTQYF. CDR3 bases: TGTGCCAGCAGCTTAAGGGGGCAAAGCACAGATACGCAGTATTTT.

The V and J genes are TRBV6-1 and TRBJ1-2; tentative D call: TRBD1 (5 bases). The CDR3 sequence is 15 residues long. Between the trimmed V and J ends, which lost 0 bases and 7 bases, there was a span of 15 bases. In germline, CDR1 is MNHNS, CDR2 SASEGT. CDR3 sequence (DNA): TGTGCCAGCAGTGAAGCGACAGTCGGTAGAGGTGGCTACACCTTC. Its translation: CASSEATVGRGGYTF.

The rearrangement links TRBV5-6 to TRBJ2-7; no reliable D call. This CDR3 spans 13 amino acids. Trimming took off 1 base at V and 4 bases at J, with 9 bases between the two ends. Germline values: CDR1 SGHDT, CDR2 YYEEEE. The chain's CDR3 is CASSLSLQYEQYF. CDR3 in DNA: TGTGCCAGCAGCTTGTCTCTACAGTACGAGCAGTACTTC.

The rearrangement joins TRBV5-1 to TRBJ1-1; D is perhaps TRBD1 (6 bases). The CDR3 consists of 16 residues. Germline CDR1 SGHRS, CDR2 YFSETQ. With 0 bases removed from V and 4 bases from J, the gap between germline ends came to 16 bases. The CDR3 reads CASSLGWDGGTTEAFF. DNA of the CDR3: TGCGCCAGCAGCTTGGGATGGGATGGGGGCACCACTGAAGCTTTCTTT.

V usage is TRBV9 and J usage is TRBJ2-1; TRBD2 is a possible D gene (6 bases). The germline V gene has CDR1 SGDLS and CDR2 YYNGEE. V lost 3 bases and J lost 8, with 18 bases in between. The CDR3 consists of 15 residues. DNA of the CDR3: TGTGCCAGCAGCGAGGAGGGTAGTCTACGGGATGAGCAGTTCTTC. Translated: CASSEEGSLRDEQFF. Drawing the rest from reference TRBV9 and TRBJ2-1, the complete variable domain is DSGVTQTPKHLITATGQRVTLRCSPRSGDLSVYWYQQSLDQGLQFLIQYYNGEERAKGNILERFSAQQFPDLHSELNLSSLELGDSALYFCASSEEGSLRDEQFFGPGTRLTVL.

This clone was seen once. This chain connects TRBV7-2 to TRBJ1-5; TRBD1 matches at 8 bases. Germline loops: CDR1 SGHTA, CDR2 FQGNSA. Unmatched junction bases numbered 4, after V lost 2 bases and J lost 4 bases. This CDR3 is 15 amino acids long. CDR3 in DNA: TGTGCCAGCAGCTTAAAGACAGGGGAGAATCAGCCCCAGCATTTT. Translated: CASSLKTGENQPQHF.

The genes are TRBV5-4 and TRBJ2-1; 7 bases are a match to TRBD2. Germline CDR1 SGHNT, CDR2 YYREEE (reference sequence). With 0 bases clipped from V and 6 bases from J, the junction kept 6 bases outside the gene matches. The CDR3 loop spans 15 amino acids. Here the CDR3 reads CASSLGAGAPNEQFF. The CDR3 DNA reads TGTGCCAGCAGCTTGGGGGCGGGAGCCCCCAATGAGCAGTTCTTC. The variable domain in full, with the rest retrieved from reference TRBV5-4 and TRBJ2-1, is ETGVTQSPTHLIKTRGQQVTLRCSSQSGHNTVSWYQQALGQGPQFIFQYYREEENGRGNFPPRFSGLQFPNYSSELNVNALELDDSALYLCASSLGAGAPNEQFFGPGTRLTVL.

J is TRBJ1-4 and V is TRBV7-6, with D maybe TRBD1 (5 bases). V was clipped by 2 bases and J by 7 bases, with 8 bases between them. Germline loops: CDR1 SGHVS, CDR2 FNYEAQ. This CDR3 has 13 amino acids. CDR3 coding DNA: TGTGCCAGCAGCTTATCGGGACTTGAAAAACTGTTTTTT. It specifies CASSLSGLEKLFF.

This clone was seen a single time. This chain joins TRBV28 and TRBJ2-1, with a possible D match to TRBD2 (5 bases). This CDR3 comprises 14 residues. V was shortened by 3 bases and J by 8 bases, with 14 bases between the two germline ends. Per germline, CDR1 MDHEN and CDR2 SYDVKM. The CDR3 sequence: CASSFGLANDEQFF. CDR3 sequence (DNA): TGTGCCAGCAGTTTTGGGCTAGCTAACGATGAGCAGTTCTTC.

This chain links TRBV7-2 with TRBJ2-1; perhaps TRBD2 as D (6 bases). The V end was cut by 6 bases, the J end by 0 bases, with 12 bases between. The CDR3 loop spans 15 amino acids. CDR1 is SGHTA and CDR2 is FQGNSA in the germline V gene. The CDR3 DNA is TGTGCCAGCAGTGGGACTGCGAGCTCCTACAATGAGCAGTTCTTC. Translated, it gives CASSGTASSYNEQFF.

CDR3 in amino acids: CASSLATTSSADTQYF. The CDR3, as DNA: TGCGCCAGCAGCTTGGCCACGACTAGTTCCGCAGATACGCAGTATTTT. The chain has TRBV5-1 and TRBJ2-3; the D gene is possibly TRBD2 (6 bases). The CDR3 length is 16 residues. Between the trimmed V and J ends, which lost 0 bases and 4 bases, there was a span of 15 bases. The germline CDR1 and CDR2 sequences are SGHRS and YFSETQ.

The chain employs TRBV6-1 and TRBJ1-1; D remains ambiguous. Per germline, CDR1 MNHNS and CDR2 SASEGT. The length of the CDR3 is 13 residues. The V and J ends lost 2 bases and 1 base respectively, with 5 bases between them. The chain's CDR3 is CASSEIENTEAFF. The CDR3 region has the DNA TGTGCCAGCAGTGAAATAGAGAACACTGAAGCTTTCTTT.

V is TRBV27 and J is TRBJ2-7; a possible D gene is TRBD2 (5 bases). Germline lookup yields CDR1 MNHEY and CDR2 SMNVEV (reference sequence). This CDR3 spans 14 amino acids. With 5 bases removed from V and 6 bases from J, the gap between germline ends came to 17 bases. CDR3 loop: CASSAGNTFSEQYF. The CDR3 nucleotides read TGTGCCAGCAGTGCCGGGAATACCTTCAGCGAGCAGTACTTC.

The rearrangement links TRBV4-3 to TRBJ1-5, with 8 bases identical to TRBD1. After removal of 1 base from V and 1 base from J, the junction contained 0 bases not matched to a gene. The germline V gene encodes CDR1 LGHNA and CDR2 YSLEER. This CDR3 has 15 residues. In nucleotides, the CDR3 is TGCGCCAGCAGCCAAGGGACAGGGAGCAATCAGCCCCAGCATTTT. Amino acid sequence: CASSQGTGSNQPQHF.